This entry is about one T cell receptor beta chain. Data came from immunoSEQ multiplex PCR; TCRdb stores just in-frame clones and leaves some out. The sample contains some 1,900,000 clones, about 95% of which appear only once. This record belongs to a study of shared clonotypes between healthy human individuals. Naive CD8 isolation took CD45RO-negative cells positively selected for CCR7 and excluded terminally differentiated effector memory CD45RA+ cells. Adult Caucasians living in Nashville, Tennessee made up all of the donors. The sequence was obtained from a man younger than 35 in good health. The specimen was naive CD8+ T cells sorted from blood.

CDR3 sequence (DNA): TGTGCCAGCAGTCCCGCCGGGGGGCAAAAACTGTTTTTT. This sequence encodes CASSPAGGQKLFF. The chain links TRBV7-9 to TRBJ1-4, with D tentatively TRBD1 (6 bases). Trimming pared 6 bases from V and 9 bases from J, leaving 14 bases between. This CDR3 region has 13 residues. CDR1 and CDR2 (germline): SEHNR, FQNEAQ (reference sequence).